The 10 T cell receptor beta chains in this list originate from one sample, sequenced in a study of blood T cell repertoires in COVID-19. Sequencing used immunoSEQ multiplex PCR; TCRdb keeps in-frame clones, though not all of them. The sample consists of some 190,000 clones, roughly 80% of them appearing once. Input material: PBMCs or T cells enriched from blood (not recorded which). These TCRs come from a woman younger than 45 who had recovered from COVID-19.

The gene calls are TRBV12-3 or TRBV12-4 and TRBJ1-4; maybe TRBD1 (5 bases). CDR3 length: 13 residues. V was shortened by 0 bases and J by 8 bases, with 7 bases between the two germline ends. This CDR3 reads CASSLAGVEKLFF. CDR3 in DNA: TGTGCCAGCAGTTTAGCAGGGGTGGAAAAACTGTTTTTT.

The chain has TRBV27 and TRBJ2-7; 9 bases are shared with TRBD2. Losses at the gene ends were 7 bases for V and 0 bases for J; bases not matched to a gene: 4. Germline CDR1 and CDR2: MNHEY and SMNVEV (reference sequence). The CDR3 runs to 14 residues. DNA of the CDR3: TGTGCCAGCAACGCGCGGGAGGGCTCCTACGAGCAGTACTTC. This translates into CASNAREGSYEQYF.

The chain uses TRBV27 and TRBJ1-1; the D gene is possibly TRBD1 (6 bases). The germline V and J ends were trimmed by 3 bases and 7 bases, with 12 bases remaining between them. Germline CDR1 and CDR2: MNHEY and SMNVEV (reference sequence). The length of the CDR3 is 13 residues. This chain's CDR3 is CASSFGTGIEAFF. In nucleotides, the CDR3 is TGTGCCAGCAGTTTTGGTACAGGGATTGAAGCTTTCTTT.

The chain has TRBV5-5 and TRBJ1-3; possible D gene TRBD1, 6 bases. Germline assignment: CDR1 SGHKS and CDR2 YYEKEE (reference sequence). The CDR3 has 17 residues. V was trimmed by 4 bases and J by 2 bases, leaving 19 bases between them. The CDR3 DNA reads as TGTGCCAGCAGCACGGGGGGCGTAAGTTTCACTGGAAACACCATATATTTT. Translated, it gives CASSTGGVSFTGNTIYF.

This clone was picked up a small number of times. Other DNA sequences in the sample encode the same CDR3. This chain links TRBV5-1 with TRBJ1-1; 7 bases fit TRBD1. V dropped 0 bases and J dropped 2; count of bases not matched to a gene: 1. Looked up from germline, CDR1 is SGHRS and CDR2 is YFSETQ. The CDR3 extends over 14 amino acids. As DNA, the CDR3 is TGCGCCAGCAGCTTGGACAGGGGAAACACTGAAGCTTTCTTT. Translated: CASSLDRGNTEAFF.

V gene TRBV14 combines with J gene TRBJ2-5; 8 bases are shared with TRBD1. The CDR3 length is 14 residues. The ends lost 0 bases at V and 5 bases at J; junction bases unmatched: 2. Germline CDR1 reads SGHDN; CDR2 reads FVKESK. Written as DNA, the CDR3 is TGTGCCAGCAGCCAAGATTGGGACAGGGAGACCCAGTACTTC. The encoded protein is CASSQDWDRETQYF.

This chain joins TRBV2 and TRBJ2-7, with TRBD1 as a possible D gene (6 bases). Trimming stripped 8 bases from V and 7 bases from J, with 18 bases between. Germline V lookup: CDR1 SNHLY, CDR2 FYNNEI. The CDR3 runs 13 residues. CDR3 nucleotide sequence: TGTGCCAGCGGCCTGACAGGAAAGAGGGAGCAGTACGTC. Translation: CASGLTGKREQYV.

The chain recombines TRBV5-4 with TRBJ1-4, with 9 bases fitting TRBD1. Germline V lookup: CDR1 SGHNT, CDR2 YYREEE (reference sequence). Trimming removed 4 bases from V and 8 bases from J; junction bases left unmatched: 15. The CDR3 sequence is 17 residues long. CDR3 DNA sequence: TGTGCCAGCAGCCCAGGGCAACAGGGGGCGCTTCGGGAAAAACTGTTTTTT. Amino acids: CASSPGQQGALREKLFF.

The V gene is TRBV5-1, the J gene TRBJ1-2; 7 bases fit TRBD1. Germline values: CDR1 SGHRS, CDR2 YFSETQ. The CDR3 contains 14 residues. The junction had 9 bases not matched to a gene; V was cut back by 2 bases and J by 8 bases. The CDR3 DNA reads TGCGCCAGCAGCTTAAGAGGGGGCGTGGAAGGCTACACCTTC. Translation gives CASSLRGGVEGYTF.

The chain employs TRBV7-2 and TRBJ1-6, with TRBD1 identical over 7 bases. V trimming: 4 bases; J trimming: 9 bases; junction bases outside the gene matches: 6. Looked up from germline, CDR1 is SGHTA and CDR2 is FQGNSA. The CDR3 is 14 residues long. The CDR3 here is CASSSGQLGSPLHF. The CDR3 nucleotides read TGTGCCAGCAGCTCGGGACAGTTAGGTTCACCCCTCCACTTT.